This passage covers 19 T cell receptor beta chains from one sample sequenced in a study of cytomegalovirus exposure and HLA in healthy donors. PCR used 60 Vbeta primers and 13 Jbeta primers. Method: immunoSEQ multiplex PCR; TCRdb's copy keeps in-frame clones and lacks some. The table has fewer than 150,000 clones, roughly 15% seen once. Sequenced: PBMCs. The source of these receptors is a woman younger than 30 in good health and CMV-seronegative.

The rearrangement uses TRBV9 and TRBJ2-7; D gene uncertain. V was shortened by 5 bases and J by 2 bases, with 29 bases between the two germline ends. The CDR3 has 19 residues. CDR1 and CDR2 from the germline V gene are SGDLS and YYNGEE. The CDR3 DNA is TGTGCCAGCAGTTCAACCGCCCCAGCGCCAGACCCTCCCCCCTACGAGCAGTACTTC. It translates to CASSSTAPAPDPPPYEQYF.

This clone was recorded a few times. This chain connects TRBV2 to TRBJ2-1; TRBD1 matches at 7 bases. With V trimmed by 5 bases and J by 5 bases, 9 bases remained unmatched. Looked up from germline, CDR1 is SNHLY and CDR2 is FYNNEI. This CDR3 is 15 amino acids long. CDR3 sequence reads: CASSLTGHRDNEQFF. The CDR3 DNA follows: TGTGCCAGCAGTCTGACAGGGCATAGGGACAATGAGCAGTTCTTC.

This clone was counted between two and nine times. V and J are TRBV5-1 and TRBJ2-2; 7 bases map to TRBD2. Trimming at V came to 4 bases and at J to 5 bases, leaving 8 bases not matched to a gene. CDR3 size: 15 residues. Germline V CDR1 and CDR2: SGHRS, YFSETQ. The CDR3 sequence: CASSRSGVRTGELFF. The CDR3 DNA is TGCGCCAGCAGCCGGAGCGGGGTTCGTACCGGGGAGCTGTTTTTT.

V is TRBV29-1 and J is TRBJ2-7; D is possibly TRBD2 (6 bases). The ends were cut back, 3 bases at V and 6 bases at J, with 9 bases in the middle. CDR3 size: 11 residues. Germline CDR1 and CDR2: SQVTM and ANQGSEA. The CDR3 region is CSVDEAGEQYF. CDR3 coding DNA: TGCAGCGTTGATGAAGCGGGCGAGCAGTACTTC.

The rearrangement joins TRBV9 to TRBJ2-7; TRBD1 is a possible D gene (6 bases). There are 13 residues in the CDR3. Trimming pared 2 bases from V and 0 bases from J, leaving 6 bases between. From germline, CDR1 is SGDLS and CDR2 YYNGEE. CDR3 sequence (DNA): TGTGCCAGCAGCGTGGACAGCTCCTACGAGCAGTACTTC. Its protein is CASSVDSSYEQYF.

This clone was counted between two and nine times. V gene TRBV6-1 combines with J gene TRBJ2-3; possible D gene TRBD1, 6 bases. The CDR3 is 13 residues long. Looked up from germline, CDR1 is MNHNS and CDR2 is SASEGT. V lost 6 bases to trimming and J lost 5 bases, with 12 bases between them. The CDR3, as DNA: TGTGCCAGCAGAATAAGCAGGGGAGATACGCAGTATTTT. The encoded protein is CASRISRGDTQYF.

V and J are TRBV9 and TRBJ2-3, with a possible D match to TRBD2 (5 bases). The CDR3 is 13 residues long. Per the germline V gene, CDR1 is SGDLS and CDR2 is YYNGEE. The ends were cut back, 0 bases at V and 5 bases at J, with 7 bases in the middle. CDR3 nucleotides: TGTGCCAGCAGCGTAGGAGGGCTAGATACGCAGTATTTT. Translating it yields CASSVGGLDTQYF.

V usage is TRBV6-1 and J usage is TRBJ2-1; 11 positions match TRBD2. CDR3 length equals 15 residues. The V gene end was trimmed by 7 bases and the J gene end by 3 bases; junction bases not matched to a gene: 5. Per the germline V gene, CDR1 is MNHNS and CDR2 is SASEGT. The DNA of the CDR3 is TGTGCCAGCACCATAGGACTAGCGGGCTACAATGAGCAGTTCTTC. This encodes CASTIGLAGYNEQFF.

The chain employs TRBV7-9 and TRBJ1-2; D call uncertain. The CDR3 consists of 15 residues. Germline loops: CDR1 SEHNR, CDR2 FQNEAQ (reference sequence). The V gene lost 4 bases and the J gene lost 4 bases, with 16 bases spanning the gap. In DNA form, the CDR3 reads TGTGCCAGCAGCTATCCGGGTCCTACCACCTATGGCTACACCTTC. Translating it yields CASSYPGPTTYGYTF.

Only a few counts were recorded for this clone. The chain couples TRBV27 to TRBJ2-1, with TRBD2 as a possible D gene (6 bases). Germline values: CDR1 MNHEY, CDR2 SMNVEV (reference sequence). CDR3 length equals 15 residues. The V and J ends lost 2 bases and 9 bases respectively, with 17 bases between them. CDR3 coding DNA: TGTGCCAGCAGTTTAAGCGGGTGGCTAAGTACTGAGCAGTTCTTC. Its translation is CASSLSGWLSTEQFF.

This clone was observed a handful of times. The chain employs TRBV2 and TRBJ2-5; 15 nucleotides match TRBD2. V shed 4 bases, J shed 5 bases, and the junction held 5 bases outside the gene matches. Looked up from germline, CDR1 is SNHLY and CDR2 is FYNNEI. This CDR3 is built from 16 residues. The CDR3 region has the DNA TGTGCCAGCAGTGGGACTAGCGGGGGGGCCGGGGAGACCCAGTACTTC. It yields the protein CASSGTSGGAGETQYF.

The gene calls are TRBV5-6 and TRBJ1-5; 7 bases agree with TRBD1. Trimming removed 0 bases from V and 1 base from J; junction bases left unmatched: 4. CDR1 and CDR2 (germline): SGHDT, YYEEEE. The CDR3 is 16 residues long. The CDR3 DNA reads TGTGCCAGCAGCTTGGGAGGGGGCCCGAGCAATCAGCCCCAGCATTTT. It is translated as CASSLGGGPSNQPQHF.

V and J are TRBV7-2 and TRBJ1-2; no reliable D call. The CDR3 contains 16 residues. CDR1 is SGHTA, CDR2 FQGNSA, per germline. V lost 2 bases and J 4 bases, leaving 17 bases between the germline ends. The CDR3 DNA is TGTGCCAGCAGCTTACCCGGGGTCAGGTCGAGCTATGGCTACACCTTC. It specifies CASSLPGVRSSYGYTF.

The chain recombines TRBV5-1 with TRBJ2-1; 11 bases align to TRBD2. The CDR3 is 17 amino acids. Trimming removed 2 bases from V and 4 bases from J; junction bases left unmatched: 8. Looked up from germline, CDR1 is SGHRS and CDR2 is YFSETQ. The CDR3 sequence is CASSLAPSGGRYNEQFF. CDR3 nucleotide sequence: TGCGCCAGCAGCTTAGCTCCTAGCGGGGGGCGGTACAATGAGCAGTTCTTC. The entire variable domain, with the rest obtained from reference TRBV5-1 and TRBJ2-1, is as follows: KAGVTQTPRYLIKTRGQQVTLSCSPISGHRSVSWYQQTPGQGLQFLFEYFSETQRNKGNFPGRFSGRQFSNSRSEMNVSTLELGDSALYLCASSLAPSGGRYNEQFFGPGTRLTVL.

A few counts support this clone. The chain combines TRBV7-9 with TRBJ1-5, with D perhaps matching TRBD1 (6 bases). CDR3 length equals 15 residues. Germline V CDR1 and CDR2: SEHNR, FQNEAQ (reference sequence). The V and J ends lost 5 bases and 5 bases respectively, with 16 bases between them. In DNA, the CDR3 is TGTGCCAGCAGCGGACAGTCGGCCCCGGATCAGCCCCAGCATTTT. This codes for CASSGQSAPDQPQHF.

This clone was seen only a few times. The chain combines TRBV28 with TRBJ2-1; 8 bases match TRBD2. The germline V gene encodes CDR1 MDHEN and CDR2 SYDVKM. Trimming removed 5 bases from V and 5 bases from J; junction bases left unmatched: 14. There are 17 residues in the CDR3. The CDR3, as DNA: TGTGCCAGCAGTCCCGGGGGTAGCGGGAACCCCGACAATGAGCAGTTCTTC. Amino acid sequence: CASSPGGSGNPDNEQFF.

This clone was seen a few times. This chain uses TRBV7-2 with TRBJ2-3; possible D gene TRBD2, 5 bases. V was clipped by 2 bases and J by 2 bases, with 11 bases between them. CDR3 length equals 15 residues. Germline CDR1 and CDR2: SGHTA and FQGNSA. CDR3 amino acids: CASSLYGGDTDTQYF. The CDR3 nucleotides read TGTGCCAGCAGCTTATATGGAGGAGACACAGATACGCAGTATTTT. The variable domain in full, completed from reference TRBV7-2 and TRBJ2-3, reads GAGVSQSPSNKVTEKGKDVELRCDPISGHTALYWYRQSLGQGLEFLIYFQGNSAPDKSGLPSDRFSAERTGGSVSTLTIQRTQQEDSAVYLCASSLYGGDTDTQYFGPGTRLTVL.

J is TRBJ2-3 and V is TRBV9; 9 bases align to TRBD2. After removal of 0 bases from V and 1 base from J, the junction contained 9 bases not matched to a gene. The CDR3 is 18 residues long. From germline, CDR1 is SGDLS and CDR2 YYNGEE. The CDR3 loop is CASSVERAGGSGTDTQYF. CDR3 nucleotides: TGTGCCAGCAGCGTAGAACGGGCGGGAGGGTCTGGCACAGATACGCAGTATTTT.

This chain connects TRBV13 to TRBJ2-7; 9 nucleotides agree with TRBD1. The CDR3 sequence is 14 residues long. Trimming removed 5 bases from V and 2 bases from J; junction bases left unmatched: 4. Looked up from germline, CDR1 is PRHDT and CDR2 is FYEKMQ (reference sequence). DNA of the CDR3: TGTGCCAGCAGCCGTCGGGACAGGGCCTACGAGCAGTACTTC. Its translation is CASSRRDRAYEQYF.